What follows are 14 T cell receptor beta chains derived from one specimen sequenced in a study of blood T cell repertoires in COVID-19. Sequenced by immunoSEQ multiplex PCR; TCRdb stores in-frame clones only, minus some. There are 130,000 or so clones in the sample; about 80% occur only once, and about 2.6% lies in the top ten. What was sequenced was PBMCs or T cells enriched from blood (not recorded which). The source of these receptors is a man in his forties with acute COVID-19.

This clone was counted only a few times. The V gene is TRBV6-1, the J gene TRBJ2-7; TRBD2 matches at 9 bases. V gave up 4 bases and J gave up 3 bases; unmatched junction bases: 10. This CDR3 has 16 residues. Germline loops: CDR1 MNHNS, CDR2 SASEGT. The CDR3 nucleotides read TGTGCCAGCAGTGTCCTAGAGGAAGCGGGAGGCTACGAGCAGTACTTC. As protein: CASSVLEEAGGYEQYF.

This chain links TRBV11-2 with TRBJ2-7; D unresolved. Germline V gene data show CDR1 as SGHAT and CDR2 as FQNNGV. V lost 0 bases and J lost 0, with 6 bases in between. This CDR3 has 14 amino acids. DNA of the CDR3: TGTGCCAGCAGCTTAGAGGGCAGCTCCTACGAGCAGTACTTC. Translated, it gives CASSLEGSSYEQYF.

CDR3 loop: CASSPGEGRISNQPQHF. DNA for the CDR3: TGCGCCAGCAGCCCCGGGGAGGGGCGAATTAGCAATCAGCCCCAGCATTTT. This sequence joins TRBV4-1 and TRBJ1-5; possible D gene TRBD1, 5 bases. Deletions cut 4 bases from V and 0 bases from J, with 16 bases between. In germline, CDR1 is MGHRA, CDR2 YSYEKL. The CDR3 is 17 residues long.

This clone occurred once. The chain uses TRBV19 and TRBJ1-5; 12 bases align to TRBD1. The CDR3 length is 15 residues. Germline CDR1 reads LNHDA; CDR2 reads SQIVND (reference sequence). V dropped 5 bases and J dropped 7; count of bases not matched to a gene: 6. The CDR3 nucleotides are TGTGCCAGTAGTGGGACAGGGGGCGCGGGGCAGCCCCAGCATTTT. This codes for CASSGTGGAGQPQHF.

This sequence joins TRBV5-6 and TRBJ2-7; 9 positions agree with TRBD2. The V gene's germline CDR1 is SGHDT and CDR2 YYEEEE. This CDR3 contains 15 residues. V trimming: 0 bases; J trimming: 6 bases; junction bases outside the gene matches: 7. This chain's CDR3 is CASSLARLAGFEQYF. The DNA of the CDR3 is TGTGCCAGCAGCTTGGCCCGGCTAGCGGGATTCGAGCAGTACTTC.

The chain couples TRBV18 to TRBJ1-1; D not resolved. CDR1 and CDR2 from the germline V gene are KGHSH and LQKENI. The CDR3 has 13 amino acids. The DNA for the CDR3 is TGTGCGACCGGGAAGGCGGGGAACACTGAAGCTTTCTTT. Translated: CATGKAGNTEAFF. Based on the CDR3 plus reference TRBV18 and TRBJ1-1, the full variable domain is NAGVMQNPRHLVRRRGQEARLRCSPMKGHSHVYWYRQLPEEGLKFMVYLQKENIIDESGMPKERFSAEFPKEGPSILRIQQVVRGDSAAYFCATGKAGNTEAFFGQGTRLTVV.

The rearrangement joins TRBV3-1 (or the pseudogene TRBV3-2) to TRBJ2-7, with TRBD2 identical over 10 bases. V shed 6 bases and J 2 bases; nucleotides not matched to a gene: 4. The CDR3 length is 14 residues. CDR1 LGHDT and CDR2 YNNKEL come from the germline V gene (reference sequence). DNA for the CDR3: TGTGCCAGCAGTCCCAGCGGGGGGGCCTACGAGCAGTACTTC. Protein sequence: CASSPSGGAYEQYF.

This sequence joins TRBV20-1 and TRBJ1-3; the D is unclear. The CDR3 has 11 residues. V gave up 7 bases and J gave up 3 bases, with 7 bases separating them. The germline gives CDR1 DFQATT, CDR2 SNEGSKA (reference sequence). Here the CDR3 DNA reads TGCAGTGGAGGAGGTGGAAACACCATATATTTT. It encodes CSGGGGNTIYF.

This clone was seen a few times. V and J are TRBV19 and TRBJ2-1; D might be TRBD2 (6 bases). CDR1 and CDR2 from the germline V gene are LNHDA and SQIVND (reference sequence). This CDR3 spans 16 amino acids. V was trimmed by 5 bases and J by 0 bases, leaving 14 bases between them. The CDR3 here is CASSQKRASSYNEQFF. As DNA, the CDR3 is TGTGCCAGTAGTCAGAAGCGGGCGAGCTCCTACAATGAGCAGTTCTTC.

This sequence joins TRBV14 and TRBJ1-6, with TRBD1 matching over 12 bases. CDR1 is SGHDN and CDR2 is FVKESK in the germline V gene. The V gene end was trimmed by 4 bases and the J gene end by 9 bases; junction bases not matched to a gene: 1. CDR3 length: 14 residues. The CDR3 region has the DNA TGTGCCAGCAGCCGGGACAGGGGGCTTTCACCCCTCCACTTT. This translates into CASSRDRGLSPLHF.

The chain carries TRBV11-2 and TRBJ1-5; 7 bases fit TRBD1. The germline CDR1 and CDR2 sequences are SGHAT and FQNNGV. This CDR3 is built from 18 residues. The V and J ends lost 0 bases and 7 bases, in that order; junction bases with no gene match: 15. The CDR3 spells CASSLDNFPGGNEQPQHF. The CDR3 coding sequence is TGTGCCAGCAGCTTAGATAATTTTCCAGGGGGAAATGAACAGCCCCAGCATTTT.

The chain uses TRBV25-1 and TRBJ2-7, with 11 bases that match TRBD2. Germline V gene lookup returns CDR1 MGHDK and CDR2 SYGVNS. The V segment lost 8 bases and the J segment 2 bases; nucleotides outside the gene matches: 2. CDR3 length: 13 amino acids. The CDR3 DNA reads TGTGCCAGCGGGACTAGCGGAGCCTACGAGCAGTACTTC. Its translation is CASGTSGAYEQYF.

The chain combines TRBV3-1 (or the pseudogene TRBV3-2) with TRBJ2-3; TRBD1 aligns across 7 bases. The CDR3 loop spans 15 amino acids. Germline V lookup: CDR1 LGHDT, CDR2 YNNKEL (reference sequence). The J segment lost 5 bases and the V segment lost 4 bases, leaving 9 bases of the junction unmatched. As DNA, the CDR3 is TGTGCCAGCAGCCGCCGGACAGGTCTCGGAGATACGCAGTATTTT. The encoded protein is CASSRRTGLGDTQYF.

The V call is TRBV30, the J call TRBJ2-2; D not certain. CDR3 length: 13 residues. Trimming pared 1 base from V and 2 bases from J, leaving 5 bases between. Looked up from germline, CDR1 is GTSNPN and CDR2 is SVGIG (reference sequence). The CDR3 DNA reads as TGTGCCTGGAGTGGGCTTAACACCGGGGAGCTGTTTTTT. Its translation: CAWSGLNTGELFF.